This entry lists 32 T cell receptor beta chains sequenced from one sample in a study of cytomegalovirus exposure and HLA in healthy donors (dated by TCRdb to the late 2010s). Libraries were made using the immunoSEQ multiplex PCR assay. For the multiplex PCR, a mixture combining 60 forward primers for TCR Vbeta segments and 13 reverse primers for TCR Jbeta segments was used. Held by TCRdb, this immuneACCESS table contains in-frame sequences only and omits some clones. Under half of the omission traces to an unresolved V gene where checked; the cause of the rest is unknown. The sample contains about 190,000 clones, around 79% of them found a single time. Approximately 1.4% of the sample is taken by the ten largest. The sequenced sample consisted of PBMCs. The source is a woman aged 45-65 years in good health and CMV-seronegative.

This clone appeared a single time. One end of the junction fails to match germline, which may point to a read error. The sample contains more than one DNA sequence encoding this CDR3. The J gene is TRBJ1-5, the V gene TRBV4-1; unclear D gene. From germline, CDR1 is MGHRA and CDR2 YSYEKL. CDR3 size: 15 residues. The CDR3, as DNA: TGTGCCAGCAGCCAATTTCAGAATAGCAATCAGCCCCAGCATTTT. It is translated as CASSQFQNSNQPQHF.

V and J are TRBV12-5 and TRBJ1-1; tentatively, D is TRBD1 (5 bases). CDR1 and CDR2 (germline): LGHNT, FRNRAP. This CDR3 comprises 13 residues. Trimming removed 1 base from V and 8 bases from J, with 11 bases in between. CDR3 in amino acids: CASGLERTSEAFF. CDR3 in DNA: TGTGCTAGTGGTTTGGAGAGGACATCCGAAGCTTTCTTT.

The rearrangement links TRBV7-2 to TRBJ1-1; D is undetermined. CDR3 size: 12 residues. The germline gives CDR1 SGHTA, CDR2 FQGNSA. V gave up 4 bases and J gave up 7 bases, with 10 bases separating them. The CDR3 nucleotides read TGTGCCAGCAGCTCCCCCGCGGGTGAAGCTTTCTTT. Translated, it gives CASSSPAGEAFF.

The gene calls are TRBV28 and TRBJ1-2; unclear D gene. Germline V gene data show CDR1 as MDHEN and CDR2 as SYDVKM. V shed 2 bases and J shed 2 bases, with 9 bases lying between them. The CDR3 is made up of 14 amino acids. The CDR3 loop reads CASSLGGSNYGYTF. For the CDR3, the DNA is TGTGCCAGCAGTTTAGGAGGCAGCAACTATGGCTACACCTTC.

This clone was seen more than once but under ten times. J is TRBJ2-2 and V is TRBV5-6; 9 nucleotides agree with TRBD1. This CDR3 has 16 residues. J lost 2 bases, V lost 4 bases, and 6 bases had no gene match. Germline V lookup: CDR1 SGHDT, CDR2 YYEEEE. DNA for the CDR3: TGTGCCAGCAGCCTGGGACAGGGATTTAACACCGGGGAGCTGTTTTTT. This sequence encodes CASSLGQGFNTGELFF.

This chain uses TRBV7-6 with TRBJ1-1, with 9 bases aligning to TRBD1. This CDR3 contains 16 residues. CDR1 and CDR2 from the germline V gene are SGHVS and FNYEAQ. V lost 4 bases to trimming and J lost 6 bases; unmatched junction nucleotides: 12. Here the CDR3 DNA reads TGTGCCAGCAGCTCCACCACTGAACAGGGGGCGGCTGAAGCTTTCTTT. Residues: CASSSTTEQGAAEAFF.

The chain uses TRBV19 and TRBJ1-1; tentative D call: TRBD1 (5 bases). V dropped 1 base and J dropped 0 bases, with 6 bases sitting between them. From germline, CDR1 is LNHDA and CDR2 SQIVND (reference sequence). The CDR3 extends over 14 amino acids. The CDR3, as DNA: TGTGCCAGTAGTATAGTAGGGGTGAACACTGAAGCTTTCTTT. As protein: CASSIVGVNTEAFF. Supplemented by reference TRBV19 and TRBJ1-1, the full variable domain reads DGGITQSPKYLFRKEGQNVTLSCEQNLNHDAMYWYRQDPGQGLRLIYYSQIVNDFQKGDIAEGYSVSREKKESFPLTVTSAQKNPTAFYLCASSIVGVNTEAFFGQGTRLTVV.

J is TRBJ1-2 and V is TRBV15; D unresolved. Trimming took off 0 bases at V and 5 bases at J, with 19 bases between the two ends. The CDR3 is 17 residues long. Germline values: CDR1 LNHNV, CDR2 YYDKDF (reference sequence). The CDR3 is CATSREYSAVDTYGYTF. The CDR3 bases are TGTGCCACCAGCAGAGAATATTCCGCCGTAGACACTTATGGCTACACCTTC.

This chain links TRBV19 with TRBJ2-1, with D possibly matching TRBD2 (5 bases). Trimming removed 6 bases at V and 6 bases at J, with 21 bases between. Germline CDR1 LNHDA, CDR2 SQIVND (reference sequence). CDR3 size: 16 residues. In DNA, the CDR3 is TGTGCCAGTAGCACCTCCCCTAGCTCCAGATTCAATGAGCAGTTCTTC. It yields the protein CASSTSPSSRFNEQFF.

The CDR3 DNA reads TGTGCCATCAGGGGACTAGCGGAATACAATGAGCAGTTCTTC. As protein: CAIRGLAEYNEQFF. V is TRBV10-3 and J is TRBJ2-1; TRBD2 agrees at 11 bases. The V and J ends lost 6 bases and 4 bases, in that order; junction bases with no gene match: 2. The CDR3 has 14 amino acids. Germline values: CDR1 ENHRY, CDR2 SYGVKD.

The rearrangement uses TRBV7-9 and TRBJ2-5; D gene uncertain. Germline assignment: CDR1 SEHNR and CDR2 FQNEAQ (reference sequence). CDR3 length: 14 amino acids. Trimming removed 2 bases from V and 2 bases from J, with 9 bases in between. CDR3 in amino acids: CASSLIKRQETQYF. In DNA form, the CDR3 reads TGTGCCAGCAGCTTAATAAAACGGCAAGAGACCCAGTACTTC.

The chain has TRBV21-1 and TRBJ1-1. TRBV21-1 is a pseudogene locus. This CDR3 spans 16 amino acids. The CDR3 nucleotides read TGTGCCAGCAGCAAAAATAGGGGAGGGCTCGACACTGAAGCTTTCTTT. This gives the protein CASSKNRGGLDTEAFF.

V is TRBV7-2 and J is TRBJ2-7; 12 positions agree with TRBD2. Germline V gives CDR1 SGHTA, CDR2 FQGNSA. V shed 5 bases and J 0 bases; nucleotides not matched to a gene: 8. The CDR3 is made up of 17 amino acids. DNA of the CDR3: TGTGCCAGCAGCATCCTAGCGGGGGGGACGCTCTCCTACGAGCAGTACTTC. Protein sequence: CASSILAGGTLSYEQYF. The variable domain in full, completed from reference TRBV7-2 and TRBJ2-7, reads GAGVSQSPSNKVTEKGKDVELRCDPISGHTALYWYRQSLGQGLEFLIYFQGNSAPDKSGLPSDRFSAERTGGSVSTLTIQRTQQEDSAVYLCASSILAGGTLSYEQYFGPGTRLTVT.

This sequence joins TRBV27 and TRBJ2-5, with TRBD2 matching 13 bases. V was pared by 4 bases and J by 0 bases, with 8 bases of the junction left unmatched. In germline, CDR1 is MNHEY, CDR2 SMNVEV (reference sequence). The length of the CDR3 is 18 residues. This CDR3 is CASSSGLAGVKYQETQYF. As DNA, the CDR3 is TGTGCCAGCAGTTCAGGACTAGCGGGGGTCAAGTACCAAGAGACCCAGTACTTC.

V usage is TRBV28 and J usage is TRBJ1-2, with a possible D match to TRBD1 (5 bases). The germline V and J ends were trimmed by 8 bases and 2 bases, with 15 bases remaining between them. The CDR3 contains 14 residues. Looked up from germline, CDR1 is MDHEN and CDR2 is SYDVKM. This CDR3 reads CASQSGGVNYGYTF. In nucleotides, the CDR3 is TGTGCCAGCCAGAGCGGGGGAGTGAACTATGGCTACACCTTC.

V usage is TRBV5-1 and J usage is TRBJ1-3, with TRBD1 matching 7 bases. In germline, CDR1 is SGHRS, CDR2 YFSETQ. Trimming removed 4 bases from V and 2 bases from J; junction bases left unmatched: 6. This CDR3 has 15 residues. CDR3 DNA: TGCGCCAGCAGCGTAACAGGGGCCACTGGAAACACCATATATTTT. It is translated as CASSVTGATGNTIYF.

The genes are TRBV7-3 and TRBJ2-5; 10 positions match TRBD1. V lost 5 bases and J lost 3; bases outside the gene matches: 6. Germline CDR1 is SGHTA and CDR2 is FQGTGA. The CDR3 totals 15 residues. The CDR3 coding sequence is TGTGCCAGCAGCCCGGGACAGGGGAAGGAAGAGACCCAGTACTTC. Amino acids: CASSPGQGKEETQYF.

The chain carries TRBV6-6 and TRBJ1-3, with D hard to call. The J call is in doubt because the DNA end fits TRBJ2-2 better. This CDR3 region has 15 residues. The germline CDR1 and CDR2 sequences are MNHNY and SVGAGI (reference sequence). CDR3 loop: CASSYSSGNTGELFF. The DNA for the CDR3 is TGTGCCAGCAGTTACTCCTCGGGGAACACCGGGGAGCTGTTTTTT.

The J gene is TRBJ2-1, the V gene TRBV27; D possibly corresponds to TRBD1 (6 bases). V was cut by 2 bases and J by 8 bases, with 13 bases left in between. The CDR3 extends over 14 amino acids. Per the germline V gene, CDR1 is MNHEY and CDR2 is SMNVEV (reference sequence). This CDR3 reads CASSLSRGFHEQFF. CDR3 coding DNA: TGTGCCAGCAGTTTAAGTAGGGGGTTCCATGAGCAGTTCTTC.

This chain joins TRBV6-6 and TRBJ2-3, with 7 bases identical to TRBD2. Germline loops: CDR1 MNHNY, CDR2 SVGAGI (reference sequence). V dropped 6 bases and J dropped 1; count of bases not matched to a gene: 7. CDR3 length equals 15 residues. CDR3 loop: CASRSLAVGTDTQYF. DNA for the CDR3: TGTGCCAGCAGGAGTCTAGCGGTGGGCACAGATACGCAGTATTTT.

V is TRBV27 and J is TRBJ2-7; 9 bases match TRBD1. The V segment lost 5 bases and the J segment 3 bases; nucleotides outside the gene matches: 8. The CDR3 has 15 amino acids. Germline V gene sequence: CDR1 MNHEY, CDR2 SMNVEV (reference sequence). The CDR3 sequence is CASSPGGQGRYEQYF. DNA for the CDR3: TGTGCCAGCAGTCCGGGCGGACAGGGGCGCTACGAGCAGTACTTC.

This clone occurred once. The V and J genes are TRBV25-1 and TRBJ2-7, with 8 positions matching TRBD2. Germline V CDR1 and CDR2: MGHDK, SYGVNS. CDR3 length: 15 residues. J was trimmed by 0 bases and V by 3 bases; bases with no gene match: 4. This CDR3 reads CASSDLSGGSYEQYF. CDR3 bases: TGTGCCAGCAGTGATTTAAGCGGGGGCTCCTACGAGCAGTACTTC.

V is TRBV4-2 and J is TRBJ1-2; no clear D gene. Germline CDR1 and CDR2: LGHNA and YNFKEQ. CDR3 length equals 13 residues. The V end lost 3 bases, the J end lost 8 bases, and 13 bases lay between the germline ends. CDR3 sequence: CASSQAPPRGYTF. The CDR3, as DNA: TGTGCCAGCAGCCAGGCCCCACCCAGGGGCTACACCTTC.

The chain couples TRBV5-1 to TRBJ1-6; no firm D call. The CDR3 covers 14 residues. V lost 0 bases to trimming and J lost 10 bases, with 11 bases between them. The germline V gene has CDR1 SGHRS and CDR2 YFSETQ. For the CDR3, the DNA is TGCGCCAGCAGCTTGGGGGTGGAGGGATCACCCCTCCACTTT. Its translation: CASSLGVEGSPLHF. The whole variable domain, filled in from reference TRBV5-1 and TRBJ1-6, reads KAGVTQTPRYLIKTRGQQVTLSCSPISGHRSVSWYQQTPGQGLQFLFEYFSETQRNKGNFPGRFSGRQFSNSRSEMNVSTLELGDSALYLCASSLGVEGSPLHFGNGTRLTVT.

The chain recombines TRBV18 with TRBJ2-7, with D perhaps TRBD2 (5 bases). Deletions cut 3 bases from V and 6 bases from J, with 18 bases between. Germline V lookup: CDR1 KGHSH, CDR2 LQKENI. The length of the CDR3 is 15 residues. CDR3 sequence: CASSPRSGVVTEQYF. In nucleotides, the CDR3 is TGTGCCAGCTCACCCCGGAGCGGTGTGGTTACCGAGCAGTACTTC.

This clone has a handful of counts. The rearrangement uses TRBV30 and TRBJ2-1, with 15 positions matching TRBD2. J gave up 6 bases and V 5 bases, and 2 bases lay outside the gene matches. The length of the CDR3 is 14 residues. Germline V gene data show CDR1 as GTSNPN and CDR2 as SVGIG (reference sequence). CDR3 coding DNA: TGTGCCTGGGGGGGACTAGCGGGAGGCAATGAGCAGTTCTTC. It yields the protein CAWGGLAGGNEQFF. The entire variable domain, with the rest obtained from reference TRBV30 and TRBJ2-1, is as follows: SQTIHQWPATLVQPVGSPLSLECTVEGTSNPNLYWYRQAAGRGLQLLFYSVGIGQISSEVPQNLSASRPQDRQFILSSKKLLLSDSGFYLCAWGGLAGGNEQFFGPGTRLTVL.

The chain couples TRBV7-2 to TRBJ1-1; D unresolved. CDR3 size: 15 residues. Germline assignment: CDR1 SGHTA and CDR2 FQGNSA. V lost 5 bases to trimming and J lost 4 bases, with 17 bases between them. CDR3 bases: TGTGCCAGCAGCCCCCAGGTTCCCTCAATCACTGAAGCTTTCTTT. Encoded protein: CASSPQVPSITEAFF.

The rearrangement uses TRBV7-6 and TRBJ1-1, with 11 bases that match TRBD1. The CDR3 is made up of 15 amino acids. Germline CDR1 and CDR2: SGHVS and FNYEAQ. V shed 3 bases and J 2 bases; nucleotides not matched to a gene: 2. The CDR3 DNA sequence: TGTGCCAGCAGCTTTGGACAGGGGGCAAACACTGAAGCTTTCTTT. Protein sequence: CASSFGQGANTEAFF.

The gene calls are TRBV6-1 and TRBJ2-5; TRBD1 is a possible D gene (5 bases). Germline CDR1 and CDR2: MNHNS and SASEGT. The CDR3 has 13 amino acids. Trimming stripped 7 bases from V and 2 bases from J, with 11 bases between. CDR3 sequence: CASTKDRQETQYF. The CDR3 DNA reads TGTGCCAGCACCAAAGACAGACAAGAGACCCAGTACTTC.

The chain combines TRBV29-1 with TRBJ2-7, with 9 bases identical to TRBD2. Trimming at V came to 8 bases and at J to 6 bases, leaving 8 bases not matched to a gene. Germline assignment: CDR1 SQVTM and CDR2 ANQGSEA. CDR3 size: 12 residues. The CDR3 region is CSFAGGPGEQYF. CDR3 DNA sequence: TGCAGCTTCGCGGGGGGGCCGGGCGAGCAGTACTTC.

CDR3 in amino acids: CASSAPGRTGRREAFF. The CDR3 DNA follows: TGTGCCAGCAGTGCCCCAGGTAGGACGGGGAGACGGGAAGCTTTCTTT. The chain combines TRBV28 with TRBJ1-1; D gene unclear. This CDR3 comprises 16 residues. Germline CDR1 and CDR2: MDHEN and SYDVKM. The V end was cut by 5 bases, the J end by 8 bases, with 24 bases between.

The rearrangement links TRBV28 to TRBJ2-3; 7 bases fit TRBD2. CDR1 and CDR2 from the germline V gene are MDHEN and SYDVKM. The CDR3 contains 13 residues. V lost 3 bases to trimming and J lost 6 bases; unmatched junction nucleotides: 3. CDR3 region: CASSLAGEDTQYF. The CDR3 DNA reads TGTGCCAGCAGTTTGGCGGGGGAGGATACGCAGTATTTT.